The 3 T cell receptor beta chains given below trace back to one sample, sequenced in a study of T cell responses to AZD1222 COVID-19 vaccine. This table comes from immunoSEQ multiplex PCR, and its TCRdb copy is limited to in-frame clones, with some not included. The table has 70,000 to 100,000 clones, around 85% seen once. Sequencing used peripheral blood, obtained 28 days after the second AZD1222 dose. These receptors all stem from an adult who received the AZD1222 COVID-19 vaccine.

The J gene is TRBJ2-7, the V gene TRBV28; no clear D. Germline V gene lookup returns CDR1 MDHEN and CDR2 SYDVKM. This CDR3 region has 14 residues. Trimming removed 5 bases at V and 1 base at J, with 12 bases between. DNA for the CDR3: TGTGCCAGCAGTGACGGTGGCGGTTCCTACGAGCAGTACTTC. This encodes CASSDGGGSYEQYF.

The rearrangement uses TRBV28 and TRBJ1-5; unclear D gene. The V gene's germline CDR1 is MDHEN and CDR2 SYDVKM. This CDR3 contains 15 residues. Trimming left V 7 bases short and J 9 bases short, with 22 bases between. In DNA, the CDR3 is TGTGCCAGCATGGAAACGAACCCTAGGAGTGGGCCCCAGCATTTT. This sequence encodes CASMETNPRSGPQHF.

The J gene is TRBJ1-2, the V gene TRBV6-1; unclear D gene. The V and J ends lost 2 bases and 6 bases respectively, with 10 bases between them. Germline V gene lookup returns CDR1 MNHNS and CDR2 SASEGT. The CDR3 runs 13 residues. The CDR3 DNA reads TGTGCCAGCAGTGAAAGTACTCTAGATGGCTACACCTTC. It translates to CASSESTLDGYTF.